This T cell receptor beta chain comes out of a study of blood T cell repertoires in COVID-19 (dated by TCRdb to about 2020). Concerning the study at large: Samples covering the acute and convalescent phases of COVID-19 were provided by collaborators in the United States, Italy and Spain. HLA class I and class II types, where available, came from metadata supplied by the sample provider rather than from assay-based typing. Subjects who had been exposed to COVID-19, were actively infected with it, or had recovered from it provided the deeply sampled blood TCRbeta repertoires that made up the dataset. The prospective study material was composed of cDNA or gDNA derived from T cells, B-cell-depleted T cells, or PBMCs. The sample metadata nearly always contained a de-identified subject ID, COVID-19 status, age in years and sex. The repertoires were made available in a free public database intended to serve as a resource for research on the immune response to SARS-CoV-2. Samples were obtained from the ongoing ImmuneRACE study (first 160 participants) and from 1,254 subjects provided by 6 global collaborators.

To note about this clone: The target of this receptor is not known. Nothing much larger sits one base from this clone, and base qualities are not available.

Here is what the overall study found, with its caveats: How much clinical and demographic metadata was included differed by source and by participant, and the metadata was provided uncurated.

Participants in the prospective study were aged about 18 to 100 years, lived in 20 to 30 United States geographic areas, and enrolled through a virtual design. In the prospective study, participants were assigned to cohorts based on the clinical history participants reported in a screening survey and a study questionnaire. Exposed participants had been in contact with someone with a PCR-confirmed or clinician-diagnosed COVID-19 case within 2 weeks of study entry. In the prospective study, mobile phlebotomists collected whole blood, serum and a nasopharyngeal or oropharyngeal swab from each participant. Participants in the prospective study had the option to provide additional blood draws and questionnaires over a roughly 2-month period. Before DNA extraction, prospective study blood samples were shipped either frozen or at room temperature. The junction shows trimming of 4 bases on V and 4 bases on J, and the gene matches do not reach 10 bases of it. CDR1 is given as SGHRS and CDR2 as YFSETQ, both from the germline V gene. Measured from the cysteine to the phenylalanine, the CDR3 is 15 residues long. The kept DNA is CDR3 alone, 45 bases in frame from the first base.

The immunoSEQ Assay, a bias-controlled multiplex PCR, was used to amplify TCRbeta CDR3 regions from genomic DNA. The paper's data handling went like this. Nucleated cell counts per sample were estimated from amplification of reference gene primers within the assay. To quantify the absolute abundance of each unique TCRbeta CDR3 rearrangement, sequence reads were collapsed and filtered. For each sample, productive Simpson clonality was calculated as the square root of Simpson's diversity index across productive rearrangements. TCRdb limited this immuneACCESS table to in-frame rearrangements with V and J called. A share of clones is missing; checked studies link under half to unresolved V genes, and the rest is unexplained. D and trimming come from the DNA, and the V and J calls and clone size come from that table. The sample has 200,000 or so clones on record, over 75% of them singletons. Jointly, the top ten make up about 3.5% of the sample.

This receptor chain uses TRBV5-1 and TRBJ2-5; 7 junctional bases match TRBD2. Sequencing used PBMCs or T cells enriched from blood (not recorded which). The receptor was derived from a woman in her twenties or thirties who had been exposed to COVID-19. The DNA sequence follows: TGCGCCAGCAGCCTGAGCGGGGACCGGGGAGAGACCCAGTACTTC. It translates to CASSLSGDRGETQYF.